The 32 T cell receptor beta chains below were found in one sample sequenced in a study of cytomegalovirus exposure and HLA in healthy donors. In the PCR, 60 Vbeta and 13 Jbeta primers were used. Some clones are missing from TCRdb's copy, which holds only in-frame ones; the method was immunoSEQ multiplex PCR. Of roughly 200,000 clones detected, approximately 86% appear once; the ten largest clones hold 1% to 1.4%. The sample taken for sequencing was PBMCs. The source of these receptors is a boy between 2 and 15 years old in good health and CMV-seronegative.

This clone has only one observation. The chain employs TRBV9 and TRBJ2-7; no clear D. The CDR3 loop spans 13 amino acids. In germline, CDR1 is SGDLS, CDR2 YYNGEE. Trimming pared 0 bases from V and 5 bases from J, leaving 9 bases between. This CDR3 reads CASSVGLRDEQYF. DNA of the CDR3: TGTGCCAGCAGCGTAGGTCTCCGGGACGAGCAGTACTTC. Full variable domain (outside the CDR3, taken from reference TRBV9 and TRBJ2-7): DSGVTQTPKHLITATGQRVTLRCSPRSGDLSVYWYQQSLDQGLQFLIQYYNGEERAKGNILERFSAQQFPDLHSELNLSSLELGDSALYFCASSVGLRDEQYFGPGTRLTVT.

The chain has TRBV21-1 and TRBJ2-7; the table's D call, TRBD2, has no DNA check behind it. TRBV21-1 represents a pseudogene. The CDR3 loop spans 16 amino acids. The DNA for the CDR3 is TGTGCCAGCAGCGTTTCAGGGGGACTAGCGGACTACGAGCAGTACTTC. Translated, it gives CASSVSGGLADYEQYF.

This chain connects TRBV5-1 to TRBJ2-5; 9 nucleotides align to TRBD1. This CDR3 is 21 amino acids long. With 3 bases clipped from V and 0 bases from J, the junction kept 21 bases outside the gene matches. CDR1 SGHRS and CDR2 YFSETQ come from the germline V gene. CDR3 in DNA: TGCGCCAGCAGCTACGATACAGGGGGCGACGACCCTCGGTCGTACCAAGAGACCCAGTACTTC. Protein: CASSYDTGGDDPRSYQETQYF.

The chain is built from TRBV18 and TRBJ2-7, with 7 bases that match TRBD2. The CDR3 extends over 15 amino acids. Germline trimming cut 2 bases from V and 4 bases from J; bases unmatched to any gene: 8. From germline, CDR1 is KGHSH and CDR2 LQKENI. DNA of the CDR3: TGTGCCAGCTCACCAGATGCCGGGAGGTATTACGAGCAGTACTTC. This gives the protein CASSPDAGRYYEQYF.

V gene TRBV27 combines with J gene TRBJ2-7, with D tentatively TRBD2 (5 bases). Trimming took 7 bases from V and 6 from J, leaving 22 bases between them. The CDR3 has 15 residues. Germline values: CDR1 MNHEY, CDR2 SMNVEV (reference sequence). DNA for the CDR3: TGTGCCAGCAAGACCCCCCTCGGGAAGTCGGGCGAGCAGTACTTC. This sequence encodes CASKTPLGKSGEQYF.

V is TRBV6-1 and J is TRBJ1-2; a possible D gene is TRBD1 (6 bases). Germline V gene sequence: CDR1 MNHNS, CDR2 SASEGT. This CDR3 has 12 amino acids. The V and J ends lost 8 bases and 4 bases respectively, with 11 bases between them. The CDR3: CASRQVSYGYTF. The CDR3 DNA reads as TGTGCCAGCCGACAGGTTTCCTATGGCTACACCTTC.

J is TRBJ2-3 and V is TRBV9; D is possibly TRBD1 (5 bases). Trimming cost V 0 bases and J 1 base, with 6 bases left between them. The CDR3 spans 14 residues. CDR1 is SGDLS, CDR2 YYNGEE, per germline. Here the CDR3 reads CASSVVGGTDTQYF. DNA of the CDR3: TGTGCCAGCAGCGTAGTAGGGGGCACAGATACGCAGTATTTT.

The gene calls are TRBV5-1 and TRBJ2-1; 8 bases line up with TRBD2. Germline V lookup: CDR1 SGHRS, CDR2 YFSETQ. The CDR3 consists of 16 residues. V lost 2 bases, J lost 7 bases, and 11 bases stayed unmatched. The CDR3 DNA follows: TGCGCCAGCAGCTTCGGTGTCGGGGGGGGCCGGAATGAGCAGTTCTTC. It specifies CASSFGVGGGRNEQFF.

The V gene is TRBV27, the J gene TRBJ1-6; TRBD1 is a possible D gene (5 bases). Looked up from germline, CDR1 is MNHEY and CDR2 is SMNVEV (reference sequence). Trimming took 6 bases from V and 10 from J, leaving 10 bases between them. This CDR3 is 12 amino acids long. CDR3 loop: CASRFGGSPLHF. Here the CDR3 DNA reads TGTGCCAGCAGATTTGGGGGGTCACCCCTCCACTTT.

Note on this clone: This CDR3 is also generated by other DNA sequences in the sample. The chain combines TRBV19 with TRBJ1-2; 8 bases are a match to TRBD1. The V gene end was trimmed by 3 bases and the J gene end by 5 bases; junction bases not matched to a gene: 2. Germline V gene data show CDR1 as LNHDA and CDR2 as SQIVND (reference sequence). The CDR3 has 13 residues. The CDR3 reads CASSIGQGYGYTF. CDR3 sequence (DNA): TGTGCCAGTAGTATTGGACAGGGATATGGCTACACCTTC.

The chain recombines TRBV28 with TRBJ1-2, with TRBD1 as a possible D gene (5 bases). The V gene lost 5 bases and the J gene lost 7 bases, with 23 bases spanning the gap. CDR1 MDHEN and CDR2 SYDVKM come from the germline V gene. CDR3 length: 16 residues. The CDR3 protein is CASSTPLTVGGGGYTF. In DNA, the CDR3 is TGTGCCAGCAGTACCCCGTTAACAGTGGGGGGAGGTGGCTACACCTTC.

The rearrangement joins TRBV6-5 to TRBJ2-3; maybe TRBD1 (6 bases). The germline gives CDR1 MNHEY, CDR2 SVGAGI. The CDR3 contains 13 residues. The V gene lost 6 bases and the J gene lost 6 bases, with 13 bases spanning the gap. The CDR3 sequence: CASRPAGADTQYF. As DNA, the CDR3 is TGTGCCAGCAGACCAGCAGGGGCCGATACGCAGTATTTT.

This clone has only one observation. The rearrangement uses TRBV6-6 and TRBJ1-1; no reliable D call. With 5 bases removed from V and 5 bases from J, the gap between germline ends came to 15 bases. The CDR3 totals 14 residues. From germline, CDR1 is MNHNY and CDR2 SVGAGI (reference sequence). For the CDR3, the DNA is TGTGCCAGCAGTCCCCAAACTTCGGGGACTGAAGCTTTCTTT. It yields the protein CASSPQTSGTEAFF.

This chain links TRBV2 with TRBJ2-7; maybe TRBD1 (7 bases). CDR3 size: 15 residues. Per germline, CDR1 SNHLY and CDR2 FYNNEI. Trimming removed 1 base from V and 2 bases from J, with 12 bases in between. In DNA, the CDR3 is TGTGCCAGCAGTGAAGACAGGGGAGGTCCCTACGAGCAGTACTTC. Its protein is CASSEDRGGPYEQYF.

This chain connects TRBV28 to TRBJ1-1; 8 bases are shared with TRBD1. Germline V lookup: CDR1 MDHEN, CDR2 SYDVKM. Trimming removed 5 bases from V and 0 bases from J; junction bases left unmatched: 8. CDR3 length equals 16 residues. CDR3 sequence reads: CASSMIGTGMNTEAFF. The CDR3 bases are TGTGCCAGCAGTATGATCGGGACAGGCATGAACACTGAAGCTTTCTTT.

This chain uses TRBV5-7 with TRBJ2-5; D unresolved. Being an ORF, TRBV5-7 has a function that is uncertain. Between the trimmed V and J ends, which lost 0 bases and 2 bases, there was a span of 14 bases. CDR3 length: 16 amino acids. The CDR3 spells CASSLEFIVGQETQYF. The DNA of the CDR3 is TGTGCCAGCAGCTTGGAATTTATAGTCGGGCAAGAGACCCAGTACTTC.

This clone was detected only a few times. The V and J genes are TRBV5-1 and TRBJ1-3; 7 bases agree with TRBD1. V gave up 0 bases and J gave up 0 bases; unmatched junction bases: 9. CDR1 SGHRS and CDR2 YFSETQ come from the germline V gene. The CDR3 totals 18 residues. CDR3 loop: CASSLAAGQTSSGNTIYF. The CDR3 DNA sequence: TGCGCCAGCAGCTTGGCGGCGGGACAGACCAGCTCTGGAAACACCATATATTTT.

V and J are TRBV6-1 and TRBJ2-1, with D unresolved. The CDR3 sequence is 12 residues long. Germline loops: CDR1 MNHNS, CDR2 SASEGT. The germline V and J ends were trimmed by 0 bases and 12 bases, with 9 bases remaining between them. CDR3 DNA sequence: TGTGCCAGCAGTGAAGCTAAGCCGGTGCAGTTCTTC. This translates into CASSEAKPVQFF.

J is TRBJ1-1 and V is TRBV30; D gene ambiguous. The V and J ends lost 0 bases and 4 bases respectively, with 9 bases between them. Germline V gives CDR1 GTSNPN, CDR2 SVGIG (reference sequence). The CDR3 totals 13 residues. CDR3 sequence (DNA): TGTGCCTGGAGTGTACCGGTTTTCACTGAAGCTTTCTTT. This encodes CAWSVPVFTEAFF.

This clone was picked up one time. V gene TRBV6-5 combines with J gene TRBJ2-5, with TRBD1 as a possible D gene (6 bases). V gave up 2 bases and J gave up 7 bases, with 20 bases separating them. Germline lookup yields CDR1 MNHEY and CDR2 SVGAGI. This CDR3 contains 16 residues. The CDR3 region has the DNA TGTGCCAGCAGTTACGGCCCGGACAGCCATTCCGGGACCCAGTACTTC. Translation gives CASSYGPDSHSGTQYF.

The chain joins TRBV18 to TRBJ2-1; D ambiguous. V lost 6 bases and J 6 bases, leaving 9 bases between the germline ends. Germline lookup yields CDR1 KGHSH and CDR2 LQKENI. The CDR3 is 12 amino acids. The CDR3 nucleotides read TGTGCCAGCTCGCCTTCTACCAATGAGCAGTTCTTC. Its translation: CASSPSTNEQFF.

In this sample, this clone turned up once. V and J are TRBV7-9 and TRBJ1-1; D not certain. This CDR3 contains 14 residues. V lost 2 bases and J lost 4, with 11 bases in between. Germline V gene lookup returns CDR1 SEHNR and CDR2 FQNEAQ (reference sequence). The DNA for the CDR3 is TGTGCCAGCAGCTTAATCCGCCGGGGCACTGAAGCTTTCTTT. Its translation: CASSLIRRGTEAFF.

The chain links TRBV7-6 to TRBJ1-5, with 7 positions matching TRBD1. Looked up from germline, CDR1 is SGHVS and CDR2 is FNYEAQ. Germline trimming cut 1 base from V and 3 bases from J; bases unmatched to any gene: 3. CDR3 length: 15 amino acids. The CDR3 DNA follows: TGTGCCAGCAGCTTAGAGACAGGGTTCAATCAGCCCCAGCATTTT. Translation: CASSLETGFNQPQHF.

This rearrangement joins TRBV5-1 to TRBJ2-7; 12 bases line up with TRBD2. CDR1 SGHRS and CDR2 YFSETQ come from the germline V gene. Trimming cost V 4 bases and J 4 bases; bases outside gene matches: 15. The CDR3 contains 18 residues. CDR3 region: CASSTGLAGPGTYYEQYF. The CDR3 bases are TGCGCCAGCAGCACGGGACTAGCGGGTCCTGGAACGTATTACGAGCAGTACTTC.

This clone was counted a single time. The rearrangement links TRBV9 to TRBJ1-6, with a possible D match to TRBD1 (6 bases). Trimming cost V 0 bases and J 10 bases, with 14 bases left between them. Germline CDR1 and CDR2: SGDLS and YYNGEE. The CDR3 consists of 15 residues. The CDR3 coding sequence is TGTGCCAGCAGCGTAGGTACAGGGCGCGACTCACCCCTCCACTTT. Translated: CASSVGTGRDSPLHF.

This clone appeared a few times. The J gene is TRBJ2-1, the V gene TRBV10-1; D possibly corresponds to TRBD1 (6 bases). Trimming removed 4 bases from V and 8 bases from J, with 12 bases in between. The length of the CDR3 is 13 residues. The germline gives CDR1 WNHNN, CDR2 SYGVQD (reference sequence). The CDR3 reads CASSAHRDHEQFF. DNA of the CDR3: TGCGCCAGCAGTGCCCACAGGGACCATGAGCAGTTCTTC.

The V and J genes are TRBV5-4 and TRBJ2-7, with 9 bases matching TRBD1. The CDR3 runs 16 residues. The V gene end was trimmed by 0 bases and the J gene end by 2 bases; junction bases not matched to a gene: 6. Germline values: CDR1 SGHNT, CDR2 YYREEE (reference sequence). For the CDR3, the DNA is TGTGCCAGCAGCTTGGGAGGGACAGGGCGACCCTACGAGCAGTACTTC. As protein: CASSLGGTGRPYEQYF.

V and J are TRBV27 and TRBJ2-1, with TRBD2 as a possible D gene (5 bases). CDR1 is MNHEY, CDR2 SMNVEV, per germline (reference sequence). This CDR3 is built from 14 residues. V lost 4 bases, J lost 3 bases, and 10 bases lay in between. CDR3 DNA sequence: TGTGCCAGCAGTTCGAGGGCAGGCTACAATGAGCAGTTCTTC. This codes for CASSSRAGYNEQFF.

The chain recombines TRBV30 with TRBJ1-2; 8 bases line up with TRBD1. CDR3 length: 17 amino acids. Trimming cost V 4 bases and J 1 base; bases outside gene matches: 14. CDR1 and CDR2 from the germline V gene are GTSNPN and SVGIG (reference sequence). DNA for the CDR3: TGTGCCTGGACCCACAGAGGAGACAGGGGTAATAACTATGGCTACACCTTC. Translated, it gives CAWTHRGDRGNNYGYTF.

In this sample, this clone turned up a few times. Written as DNA, the CDR3 is TGTGCCAGCACAGCGGGGATGTTAGGAAACACCATATATTTT. Translation: CASTAGMLGNTIYF. The chain is built from TRBV6-1 and TRBJ1-3; D unresolved. V was pared by 7 bases and J by 4 bases, with 14 bases between. Germline CDR1 and CDR2: MNHNS and SASEGT. This CDR3 region has 14 residues.

The V and J genes are TRBV9 and TRBJ2-1; D possibly corresponds to TRBD2 (5 bases). The CDR3 covers 15 residues. Germline V gene lookup returns CDR1 SGDLS and CDR2 YYNGEE. The V gene lost 0 bases and the J gene lost 3 bases, with 10 bases spanning the gap. CDR3 residues: CASSVEERSYNEQFF. As DNA, the CDR3 is TGTGCCAGCAGCGTAGAAGAGCGGAGCTACAATGAGCAGTTCTTC.

This clone appeared once. This rearrangement joins TRBV7-2 to TRBJ1-2; D unresolved. The CDR3 covers 12 residues. CDR1 is SGHTA and CDR2 is FQGNSA in the germline V gene. V gave up 2 bases and J gave up 8 bases, with 9 bases separating them. CDR3 nucleotide sequence: TGTGCCAGCAGCTTACTAGGTGCGGGCTACACCTTC. Translated, it gives CASSLLGAGYTF. The full variable domain, its missing parts supplied by reference TRBV7-2 and TRBJ1-2, is GAGVSQSPSNKVTEKGKDVELRCDPISGHTALYWYRQSLGQGLEFLIYFQGNSAPDKSGLPSDRFSAERTGGSVSTLTIQRTQQEDSAVYLCASSLLGAGYTFGSGTRLTVV.